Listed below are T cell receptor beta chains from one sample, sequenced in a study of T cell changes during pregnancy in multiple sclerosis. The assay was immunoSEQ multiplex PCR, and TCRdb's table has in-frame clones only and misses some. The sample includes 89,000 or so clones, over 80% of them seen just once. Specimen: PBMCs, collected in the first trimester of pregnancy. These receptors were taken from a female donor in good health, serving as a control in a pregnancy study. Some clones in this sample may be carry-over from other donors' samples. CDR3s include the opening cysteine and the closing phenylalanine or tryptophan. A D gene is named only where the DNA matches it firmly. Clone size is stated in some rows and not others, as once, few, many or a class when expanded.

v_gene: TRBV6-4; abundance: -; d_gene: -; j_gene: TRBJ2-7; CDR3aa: CASTRASGGNYEQYF; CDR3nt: TGTGCCAGCACCCGTGCTTCTGGCGGGAACTACGAGCAGTACTTC
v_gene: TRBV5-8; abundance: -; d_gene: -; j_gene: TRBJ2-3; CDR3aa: CASSPSHTQYF; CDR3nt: TGTGCCAGCAGCCCCTCCCATACGCAGTATTTT
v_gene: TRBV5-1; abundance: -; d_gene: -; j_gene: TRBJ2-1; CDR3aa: CASSLGTGPNEQFF; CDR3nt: TGCGCCAGCAGCTTGGGCACAGGGCCCAATGAGCAGTTCTTC
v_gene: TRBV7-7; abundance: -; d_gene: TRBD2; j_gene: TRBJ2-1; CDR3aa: CASSPGLPYNEQFF; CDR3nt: TGTGCTAGCAGCCCGGGACTACCTTACAATGAGCAGTTCTTC
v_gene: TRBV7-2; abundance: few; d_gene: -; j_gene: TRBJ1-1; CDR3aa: CASSFFSGVNTEAFF; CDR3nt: TGTGCCAGCAGCTTTTTTTCGGGGGTGAACACTGAAGCTTTCTTT
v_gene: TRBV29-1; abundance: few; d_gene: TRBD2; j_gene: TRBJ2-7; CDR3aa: CSVVGRDEQYF; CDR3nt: TGCAGCGTGGTGGGGAGGGACGAGCAGTACTTC
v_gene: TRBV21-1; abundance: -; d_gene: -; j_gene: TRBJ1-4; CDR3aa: CASSNKGTVNEKLFF; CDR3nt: TGTGCCAGCAGCAATAAAGGGACAGTTAATGAAAAACTGTTTTTT
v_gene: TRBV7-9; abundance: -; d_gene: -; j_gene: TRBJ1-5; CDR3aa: CASSLATGNQPQHF; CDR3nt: TGTGCCAGCAGCTTAGCGACAGGAAATCAGCCCCAGCATTTT
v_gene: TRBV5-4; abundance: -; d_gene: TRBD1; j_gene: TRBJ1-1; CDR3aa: CASSLGRQGETEAFF; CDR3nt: TGTGCCAGCAGCTTGGGGCGACAGGGGGAAACTGAAGCTTTCTTT
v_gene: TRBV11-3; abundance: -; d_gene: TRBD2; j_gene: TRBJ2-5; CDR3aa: CASSPGAAGGQETQYF; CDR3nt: TGTGCCAGCAGCCCGGGGGCCGCGGGGGGGCAAGAGACCCAGTACTTC
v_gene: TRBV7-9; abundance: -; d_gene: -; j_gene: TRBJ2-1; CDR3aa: CASSQGMGVNEQFF; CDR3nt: TGTGCCAGCAGCCAGGGGATGGGAGTCAATGAGCAGTTCTTC
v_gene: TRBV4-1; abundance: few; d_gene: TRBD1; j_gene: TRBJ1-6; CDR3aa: CASSFLPGGGSPLHF; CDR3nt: TGCGCCAGCAGCTTCCTGCCAGGGGGCGGTTCACCCCTCCACTTT
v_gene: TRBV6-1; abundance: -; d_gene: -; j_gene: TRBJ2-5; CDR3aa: CASSDPGETQYF; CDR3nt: TGTGCCAGCAGTGACCCCGGGGAGACCCAGTACTTC
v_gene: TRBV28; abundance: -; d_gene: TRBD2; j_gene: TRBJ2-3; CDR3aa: CASSDRTSGVSTDTQYF; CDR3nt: TGTGCCAGCAGCGATCGGACTAGCGGGGTTAGCACAGATACGCAGTATTTT
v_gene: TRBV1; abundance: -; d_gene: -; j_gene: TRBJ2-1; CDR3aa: CTSSQEKEPSGIYNEQFF; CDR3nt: TGCACCAGCAGCCAAGAAAAAGAACCTAGCGGGATCTACAATGAGCAGTTCTTC
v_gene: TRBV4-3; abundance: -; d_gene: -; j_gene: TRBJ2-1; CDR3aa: CASSQAPGTYNEQFF; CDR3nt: TGCGCCAGCAGCCAAGCGCCGGGAACCTACAATGAGCAGTTCTTC
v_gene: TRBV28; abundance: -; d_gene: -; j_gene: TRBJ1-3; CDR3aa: CASSQFAGNTIYF; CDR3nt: TGTGCCAGCAGTCAGTTTGCTGGAAACACCATATATTTT
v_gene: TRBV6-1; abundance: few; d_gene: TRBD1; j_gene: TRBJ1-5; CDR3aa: CASSEGTGEYQPQHF; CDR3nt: TGTGCCAGCAGTGAAGGGACAGGAGAGTATCAGCCCCAGCATTTT
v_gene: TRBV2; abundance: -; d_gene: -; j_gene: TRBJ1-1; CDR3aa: CASSQLADTEAFF; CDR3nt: TGTGCCAGCAGTCAACTTGCGGACACTGAAGCTTTCTTT
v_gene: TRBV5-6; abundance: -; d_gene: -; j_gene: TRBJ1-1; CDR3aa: CASSWRSEAFF; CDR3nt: TGTGCCAGCAGCTGGAGATCTGAAGCTTTCTTT
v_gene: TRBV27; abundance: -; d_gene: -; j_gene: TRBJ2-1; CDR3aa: CASSSILGRGYNEQFF; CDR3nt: TGTGCCAGCAGTTCCATCCTCGGGAGAGGGTACAATGAGCAGTTCTTC
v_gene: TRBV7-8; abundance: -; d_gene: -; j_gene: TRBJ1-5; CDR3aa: CASSLLVGEVKLQPQHF; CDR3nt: TGTGCCAGCAGCTTACTAGTGGGGGAGGTAAAGTTACAGCCCCAGCATTTT
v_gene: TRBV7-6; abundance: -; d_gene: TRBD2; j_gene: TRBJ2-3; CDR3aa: CASSLTPTSGRVDTQYF; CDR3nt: TGTGCCAGCAGCTTAACGCCTACTAGCGGGAGGGTGGATACGCAGTATTTT
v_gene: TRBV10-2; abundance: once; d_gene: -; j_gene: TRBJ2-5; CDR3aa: CASSENSKETQYF; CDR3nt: TGCGCCAGCAGTGAGAACTCCAAAGAGACCCAGTACTTC
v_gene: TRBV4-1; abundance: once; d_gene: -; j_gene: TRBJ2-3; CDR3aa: CASSQLASQAQYF; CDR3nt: TGCGCCAGCAGCCAGCTAGCCTCACAAGCGCAGTATTTT
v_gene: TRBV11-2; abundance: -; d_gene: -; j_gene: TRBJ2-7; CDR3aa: CASSLEGPHEQYF; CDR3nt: TGTGCCAGCAGCTTAGAGGGGCCCCACGAGCAGTACTTC
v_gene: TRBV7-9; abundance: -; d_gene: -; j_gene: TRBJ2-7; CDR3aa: CASSSPGAYEQYF; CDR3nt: TGTGCCAGCAGCTCCCCGGGTGCCTACGAGCAGTACTTC
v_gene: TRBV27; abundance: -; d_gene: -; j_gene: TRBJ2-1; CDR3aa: CASSLLVGASYNEQFF; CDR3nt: TGTGCCAGCAGTTTACTTGTTGGGGCCTCCTACAATGAGCAGTTCTTC
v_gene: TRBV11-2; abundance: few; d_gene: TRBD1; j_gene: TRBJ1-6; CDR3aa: CASSLAQGRSPLHF; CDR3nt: TGTGCCAGCAGCTTAGCACAGGGGAGATCACCCCTCCACTTT